Listed below are T cell receptor beta chains from one sample, sequenced in a study of T cells expressing NK-cell markers. One entry per CDR3 protein, without DNA, is what TCRdb gives after re-calling the 5' RACE reads. The sample data list approximately 550,000 distinct CDR3 sequences. What was sequenced was blood T cells: a sorted CD56 or NKG2C T cell subset, CD4+ or CD8+ T cells, or bulk PBMC T cells (not recorded which). Source of these receptors: a man aged 18 to 35 in good health. The CDR3 runs from the conserved cysteine through the conserved F or W. Fields, in order: J gene, V gene, CDR3 protein.

TRBJ2-7 | TRBV9 | CASSVAWTADYEQYF
TRBJ1-1 | TRBV29-1 | CSGLGGSTEAFF
TRBJ1-4 | TRBV6-1 | CASKSVKRHEKLFF
TRBJ2-3 | TRBV12-3/TRBV12-4 | CASSLDRGTQYF
TRBJ1-2 | TRBV6-6 | CASSPPRRDGYTF
TRBJ1-3 | TRBV3-1 | CASSRRDRSSGNTIYF
TRBJ1-5 | TRBV12-3/TRBV12-4 | CASRGTGGVQPQHF
TRBJ2-1 | TRBV29-1 | CSVEREGLSYNEQFF
TRBJ1-1 | TRBV6-1 | CASSGGTGSLEAFF
TRBJ1-5 | TRBV5-1 | CASSLGGAYQPQHF
TRBJ1-5 | TRBV7-8 | CASSHRQGSSSNQPQHF
TRBJ2-1 | TRBV5-6 | CASSRPRWTGVDNEQFF
TRBJ2-3 | TRBV6-1 | CASRKREGHTQYF
TRBJ2-7 | TRBV5-6 | CASSGGQALSYEQYF
TRBJ2-1 | TRBV12-3/TRBV12-4 | CASSRSIVPHNEQFF
TRBJ1-1 | TRBV5-1 | CASSLAVTNTEAFF
TRBJ1-1 | TRBV29-1 | CSVVFQGGITEAFF
TRBJ2-5 | TRBV12-3/TRBV12-4 | CASSLILWGAEETQYF
TRBJ2-1 | TRBV12-3/TRBV12-4 | CASSLVAGALEQFF
TRBJ2-7 | TRBV12-3/TRBV12-4 | CASRPGNDYEQYF
TRBJ1-2 | TRBV27 | CASSPRQGKYSNYGYTF
TRBJ2-3 | TRBV4-3 | CASSQDTRGHKPSTDTQYF
TRBJ2-3 | TRBV7-9 | CASVRTSGIADTQYF
TRBJ1-4 | TRBV12-3/TRBV12-4 | CASSLYAPGALNEKLFF
TRBJ2-1 | TRBV29-1 | CSVRPRLAGFEQFF